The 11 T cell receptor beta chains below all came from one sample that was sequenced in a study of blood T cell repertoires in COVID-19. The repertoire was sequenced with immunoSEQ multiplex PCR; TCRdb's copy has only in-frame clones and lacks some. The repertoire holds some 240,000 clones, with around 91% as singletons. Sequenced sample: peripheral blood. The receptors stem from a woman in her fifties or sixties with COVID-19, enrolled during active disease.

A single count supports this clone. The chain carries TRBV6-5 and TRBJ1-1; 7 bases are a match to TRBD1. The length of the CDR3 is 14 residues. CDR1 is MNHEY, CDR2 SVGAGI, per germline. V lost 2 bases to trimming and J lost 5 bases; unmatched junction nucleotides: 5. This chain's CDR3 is CASSYETGTTEAFF. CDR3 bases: TGTGCCAGCAGTTACGAGACAGGGACGACTGAAGCTTTCTTT.

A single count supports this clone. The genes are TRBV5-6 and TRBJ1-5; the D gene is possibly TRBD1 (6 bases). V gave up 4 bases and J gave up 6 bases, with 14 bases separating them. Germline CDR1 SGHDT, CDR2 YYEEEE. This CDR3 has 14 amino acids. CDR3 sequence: CASSLDRSGQPQHF. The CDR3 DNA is TGTGCCAGCAGCCTAGACAGGAGTGGTCAGCCCCAGCATTTT.

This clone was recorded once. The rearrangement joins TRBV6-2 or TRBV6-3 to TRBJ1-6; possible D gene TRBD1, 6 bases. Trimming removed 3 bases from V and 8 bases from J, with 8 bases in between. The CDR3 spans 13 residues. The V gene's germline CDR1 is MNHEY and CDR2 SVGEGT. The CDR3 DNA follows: TGTGCCAGCAGTTATCGACAGGATTCACCCCTCCACTTT. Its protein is CASSYRQDSPLHF.

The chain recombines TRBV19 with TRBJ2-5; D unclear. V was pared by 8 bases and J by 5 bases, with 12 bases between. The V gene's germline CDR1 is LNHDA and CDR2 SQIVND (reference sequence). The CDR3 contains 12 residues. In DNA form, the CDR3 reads TGTGCCAGTGGTTGGCAGTGGGAGACCCAGTACTTC. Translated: CASGWQWETQYF. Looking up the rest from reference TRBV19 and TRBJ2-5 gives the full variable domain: DGGITQSPKYLFRKEGQNVTLSCEQNLNHDAMYWYRQDPGQGLRLIYYSQIVNDFQKGDIAEGYSVSREKKESFPLTVTSAQKNPTAFYLCASGWQWETQYFGPGTRLLVL.

As DNA, the CDR3 is TGTGCCAGCACGCAAGACGGGAGGAGGACTCGAGAAAAACTGTTTTTT. It is translated as CASTQDGRRTREKLFF. The chain recombines TRBV4-2 with TRBJ1-4; D gene ambiguous. V lost 7 bases and J lost 8, with 23 bases in between. CDR3 length equals 16 residues. Per germline, CDR1 LGHNA and CDR2 YNFKEQ.

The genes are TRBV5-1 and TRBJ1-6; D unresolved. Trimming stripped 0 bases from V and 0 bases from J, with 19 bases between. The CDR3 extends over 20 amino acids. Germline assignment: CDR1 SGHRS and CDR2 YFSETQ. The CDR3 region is CASSLVRARQQGSYNSPLHF. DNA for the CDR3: TGCGCCAGCAGCTTGGTGAGGGCCCGCCAACAAGGCTCCTATAATTCACCCCTCCACTTT.

The CDR3 loop reads CSASWTSGTTDTQYF. The CDR3 DNA reads as TGCAGTGCTAGTTGGACTAGCGGAACCACAGATACGCAGTATTTT. This chain uses TRBV20-1 with TRBJ2-3; 10 bases align to TRBD2. CDR3 length: 15 residues. V was pared by 3 bases and J by 2 bases, with 5 bases of the junction left unmatched. Germline CDR1 DFQATT, CDR2 SNEGSKA (reference sequence).

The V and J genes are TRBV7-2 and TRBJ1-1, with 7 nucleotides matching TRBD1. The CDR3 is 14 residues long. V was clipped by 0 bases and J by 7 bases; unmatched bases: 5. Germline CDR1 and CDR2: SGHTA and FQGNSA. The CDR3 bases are TGTGCCAGCAGCTTAGCCGAACACAGGGGTGAAGCTTTCTTT. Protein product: CASSLAEHRGEAFF.

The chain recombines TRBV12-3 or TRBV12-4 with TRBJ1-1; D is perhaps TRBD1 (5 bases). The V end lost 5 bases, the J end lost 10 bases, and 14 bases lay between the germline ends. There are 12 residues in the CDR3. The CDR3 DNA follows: TGTGCCAGCAGTATCCGGGGGGGAGCAGCTTTCTTT. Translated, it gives CASSIRGGAAFF.

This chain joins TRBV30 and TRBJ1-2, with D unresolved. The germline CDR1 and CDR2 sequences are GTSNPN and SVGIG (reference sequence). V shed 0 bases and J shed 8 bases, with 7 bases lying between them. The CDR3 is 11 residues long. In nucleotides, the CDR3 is TGTGCCTGGAGTGTACCGGGGGGCTACACCTTC. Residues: CAWSVPGGYTF. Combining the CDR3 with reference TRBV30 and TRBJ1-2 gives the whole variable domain SQTIHQWPATLVQPVGSPLSLECTVEGTSNPNLYWYRQAAGRGLQLLFYSVGIGQISSEVPQNLSASRPQDRQFILSSKKLLLSDSGFYLCAWSVPGGYTFGSGTRLTVV.

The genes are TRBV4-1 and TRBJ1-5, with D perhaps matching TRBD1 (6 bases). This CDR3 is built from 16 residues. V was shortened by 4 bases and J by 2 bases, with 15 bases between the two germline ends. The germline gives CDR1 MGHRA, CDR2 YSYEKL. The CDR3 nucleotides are TGCGCCAGCAGCCGGGAGACAGGACTTGGCAATCAGCCCCAGCATTTT. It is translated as CASSRETGLGNQPQHF.